This T cell receptor (beta chain) was captured in a study of CD8 T cells in ankylosing spondylitis. Study-level findings and limits: Both synovial fluid and blood in reactive arthritis had previously been reported to carry some motif variants. Matched synovial fluid from ankylosing spondylitis patients was reported to be enriched for disease-linked clones. There was a TCR beta motif, made of several highly homologous variants, that appeared characteristic of ankylosing spondylitis blood.

Germline-derived CDR1 and CDR2 are LNHNV and YYDKDF (reference sequence). Trimming stripped 0 bases from V and 0 bases from J, with 6 bases between. This CDR3 has 16 amino acids. The authors made TCR beta libraries by quantitative 5'-RACE with molecular barcodes. In TCRdb, the 5' RACE reads were re-called with MiXCR into one record per CDR3 protein. The sample yields under 150,000 distinct CDR3 sequences, roughly 7.7% seen once. This clonotype was seen many times. Its antigen is as yet unknown. The V call is TRBV15, the J call TRBJ2-6; perhaps D is TRBD1 or TRBD2 (5 bases each). Sequenced sample: synovial fluid, either unsorted or a sorted T cell fraction (not recorded which). This sequence originates from a male donor with ankylosing spondylitis. The CDR3 nucleotides are TGTGCCACCAGCAGAGATGGGGGCTCTGGGGCCAACGTCCTGACTTTC. Protein product: CATSRDGGSGANVLTF.